Given below is one T cell receptor beta chain in context. This sample stems from a study of blood T cell repertoires in COVID-19. Study information: Material from acute and convalescent COVID-19 was sourced from the United States, Italy and Spain. In each case, the material was cDNA or gDNA derived from T cells, B-cell-depleted T cells, or PBMCs.

J was trimmed by 4 bases and V by 3 bases; bases with no gene match: 7. Germline-derived CDR1 and CDR2 are SGHRS and YFSETQ. The CDR3 covers 15 residues. Per the original data handling: Estimation of nucleated cell counts was performed using reference gene primer amplification. Sequencing was performed with immunoSEQ multiplex PCR; in TCRdb, only in-frame clones are kept and a portion is missing. D and trimming come from the DNA, and the V and J calls and clone size come from that table. The data contain 30,000 to 40,000 clones, about 94% of them singletons. The specimen sequenced was peripheral blood. The receptor was isolated from a human donor in a cohort sampled during active COVID-19. The chain combines TRBV5-1 with TRBJ1-1; 9 bases map to TRBD1. CDR3 sequence reads: CASSSGTGFVTEAFF. The DNA of the CDR3 is TGCGCCAGCAGCTCCGGGACAGGGTTTGTCACTGAAGCTTTCTTT.